This entry describes one T cell receptor (beta chain). The sample is drawn from a study of T cell changes during pregnancy in multiple sclerosis. This table comes from immunoSEQ multiplex PCR, and its TCRdb copy is limited to in-frame clones, with some not included. The table shows just under 65,000 clones, with about nine tenths occurring only once. This CDR3 region has 15 residues. Germline CDR1 reads SGHNT; CDR2 reads YYREEE (reference sequence). After removal of 3 bases from V and 8 bases from J, the junction contained 6 bases not matched to a gene. Material: peripheral blood, obtained in the second trimester of pregnancy. The receptor was derived from a female donor in good health, enrolled as a control in a pregnancy study. The chain joins TRBV5-4 to TRBJ2-6; 9 nucleotides match TRBD1. CDR3 region: CASSSTGGIPNVLTF. The CDR3, as DNA: TGTGCCAGCAGCTCGACAGGGGGGATACCCAACGTCCTGACTTTC.